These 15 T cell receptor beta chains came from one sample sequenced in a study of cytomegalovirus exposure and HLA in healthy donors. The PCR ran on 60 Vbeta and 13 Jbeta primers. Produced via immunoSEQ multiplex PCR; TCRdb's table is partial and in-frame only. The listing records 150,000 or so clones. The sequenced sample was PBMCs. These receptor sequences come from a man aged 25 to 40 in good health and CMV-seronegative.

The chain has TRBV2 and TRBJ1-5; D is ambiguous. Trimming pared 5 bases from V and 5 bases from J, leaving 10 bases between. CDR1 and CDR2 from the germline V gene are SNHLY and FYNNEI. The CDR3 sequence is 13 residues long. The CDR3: CASSSDGDQPQHF. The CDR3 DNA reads TGTGCCAGCAGTTCCGACGGGGATCAGCCCCAGCATTTT. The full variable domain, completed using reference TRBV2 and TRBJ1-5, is EPEVTQTPSHQVTQMGQEVILRCVPISNHLYFYWYRQILGQKVEFLVSFYNNEISEKSEIFDDQFSVERPDGSNFTLKIRSTKLEDSAMYFCASSSDGDQPQHFGDGTRLSIL.

DNA of the CDR3: TGTGCCAGCAGCTTACAGGGAACCATTCAGTACTTC. Translation gives CASSLQGTIQYF. V and J are TRBV13 and TRBJ2-4; D is possibly TRBD1 (5 bases). Trimming stripped 2 bases from V and 9 bases from J, with 8 bases between. The V gene's germline CDR1 is PRHDT and CDR2 FYEKMQ (reference sequence). The CDR3 sequence is 12 residues long.

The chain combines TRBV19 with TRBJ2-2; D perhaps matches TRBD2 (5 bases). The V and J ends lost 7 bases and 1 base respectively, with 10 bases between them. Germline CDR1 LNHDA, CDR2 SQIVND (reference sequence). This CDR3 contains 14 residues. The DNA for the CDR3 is TGTGCCAGTAACACCGGGGTGAACACCGGGGAGCTGTTTTTT. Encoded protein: CASNTGVNTGELFF.

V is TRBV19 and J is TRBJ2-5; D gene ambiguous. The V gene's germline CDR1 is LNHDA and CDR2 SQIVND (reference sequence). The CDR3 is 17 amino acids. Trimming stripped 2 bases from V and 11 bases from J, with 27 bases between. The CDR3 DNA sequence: TGTGCCAGTAGTATACGCCCTCATCTCCGGGTTCCTGAAGAGCAGTACTTC. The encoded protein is CASSIRPHLRVPEEQYF.

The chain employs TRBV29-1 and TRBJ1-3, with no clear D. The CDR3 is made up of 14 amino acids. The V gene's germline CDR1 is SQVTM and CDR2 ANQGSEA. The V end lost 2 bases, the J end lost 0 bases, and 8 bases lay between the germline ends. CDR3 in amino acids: CSVESVPSGNTIYF. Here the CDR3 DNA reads TGCAGCGTTGAATCAGTACCCTCTGGAAACACCATATATTTT. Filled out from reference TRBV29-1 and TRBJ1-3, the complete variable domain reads SAVISQKPSRDICQRGTSLTIQCQVDSQVTMMFWYRQQPGQSLTLIATANQGSEATYESGFVIDKFPISRPNLTFSTLTVSNMSPEDSSIYLCSVESVPSGNTIYFGEGSWLTVV.

The CDR3: CASSSDSSSGNTIYF. In DNA form, the CDR3 reads TGTGCCAGCAGTTCGGACAGCAGCTCTGGAAACACCATATATTTT. The gene calls are TRBV2 and TRBJ1-3; tentatively, D is TRBD1 (6 bases). The CDR3 sequence is 15 residues long. V lost 5 bases and J lost 0, with 11 bases in between. Germline CDR1 is SNHLY and CDR2 is FYNNEI. The full variable domain, completed using reference TRBV2 and TRBJ1-3, is EPEVTQTPSHQVTQMGQEVILRCVPISNHLYFYWYRQILGQKVEFLVSFYNNEISEKSEIFDDQFSVERPDGSNFTLKIRSTKLEDSAMYFCASSSDSSSGNTIYFGEGSWLTVV.

This chain's CDR3 is CASSDQSGGLPYEQYF. In DNA, the CDR3 is TGTGCCAGCAGTGACCAGTCGGGGGGACTACCCTACGAGCAGTACTTC. This sequence joins TRBV2 and TRBJ2-7, with 7 nucleotides matching TRBD2. This CDR3 is 16 amino acids long. CDR1 and CDR2 from the germline V gene are SNHLY and FYNNEI. Trimming cost V 3 bases and J 2 bases; bases outside gene matches: 10.

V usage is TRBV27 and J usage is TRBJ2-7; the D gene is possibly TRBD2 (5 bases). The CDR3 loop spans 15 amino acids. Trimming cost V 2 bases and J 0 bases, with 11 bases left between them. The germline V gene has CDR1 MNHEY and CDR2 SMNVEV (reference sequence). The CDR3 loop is CASSLNAAGSYEQYF. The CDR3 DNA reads TGTGCCAGCAGTTTAAACGCGGCGGGCTCCTACGAGCAGTACTTC.

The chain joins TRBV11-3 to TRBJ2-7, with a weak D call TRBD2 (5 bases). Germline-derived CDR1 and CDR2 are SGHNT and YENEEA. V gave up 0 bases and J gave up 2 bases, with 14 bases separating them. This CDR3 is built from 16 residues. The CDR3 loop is CASSLEAANPPYEQYF. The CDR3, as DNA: TGTGCCAGCAGCTTAGAAGCGGCGAACCCCCCCTACGAGCAGTACTTC.

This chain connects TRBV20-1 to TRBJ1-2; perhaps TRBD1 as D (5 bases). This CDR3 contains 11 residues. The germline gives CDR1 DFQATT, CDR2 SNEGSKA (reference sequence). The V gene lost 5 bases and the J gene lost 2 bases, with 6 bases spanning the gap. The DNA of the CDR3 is TGCAGTGCTTCAGGGAACTATGGCTACACCTTC. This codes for CSASGNYGYTF.

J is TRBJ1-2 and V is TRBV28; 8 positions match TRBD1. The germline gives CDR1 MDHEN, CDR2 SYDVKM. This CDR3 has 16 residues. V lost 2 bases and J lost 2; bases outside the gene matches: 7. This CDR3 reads CASSLNPGQENYGYTF. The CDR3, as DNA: TGTGCCAGCAGTTTAAATCCGGGACAGGAAAACTATGGCTACACCTTC.

The CDR3 protein is CASSPTGGPREQYF. The CDR3 DNA is TGTGCCAGCAGCCCGACAGGGGGCCCGCGGGAGCAGTACTTC. The rearrangement joins TRBV11-1 to TRBJ2-7, with 10 bases matching TRBD1. The junction had 8 bases not matched to a gene; V was cut back by 5 bases and J by 7 bases. The CDR3 has 14 amino acids. Germline CDR1 SGHAT, CDR2 FQDESV (reference sequence). Full variable domain (outside the CDR3, taken from reference TRBV11-1 and TRBJ2-7): EAEVAQSPRYKITEKSQAVAFWCDPISGHATLYWYRQILGQGPELLVQFQDESVVDDSQLPKDRFSAERLKGVDSTLKIQPAELGDSAMYLCASSPTGGPREQYFGPGTRLTVT.

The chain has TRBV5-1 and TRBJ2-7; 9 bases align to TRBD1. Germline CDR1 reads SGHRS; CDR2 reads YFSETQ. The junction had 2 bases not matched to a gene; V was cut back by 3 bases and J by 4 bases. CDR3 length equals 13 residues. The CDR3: CASSSGQGYEQYF. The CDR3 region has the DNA TGCGCCAGCAGCTCTGGACAGGGGTACGAGCAGTACTTC.

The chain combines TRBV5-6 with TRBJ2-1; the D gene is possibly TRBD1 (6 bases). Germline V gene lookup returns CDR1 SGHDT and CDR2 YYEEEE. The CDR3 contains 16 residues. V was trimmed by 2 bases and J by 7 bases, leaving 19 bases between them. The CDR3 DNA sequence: TGTGCCAGCAGCTTACCGGGACATTGGTTGGTGAATGAGCAGTTCTTC. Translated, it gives CASSLPGHWLVNEQFF.

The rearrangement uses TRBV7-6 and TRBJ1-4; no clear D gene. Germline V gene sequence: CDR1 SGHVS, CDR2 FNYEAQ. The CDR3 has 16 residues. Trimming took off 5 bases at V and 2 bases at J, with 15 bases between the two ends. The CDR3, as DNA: TGTGCCAGCAGCCCGGCTCGGAGGAGTACTAATGAAAAACTGTTTTTT. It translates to CASSPARRSTNEKLFF.